This TCR beta chain was identified in a study of shared clonotypes between healthy human individuals. Findings and limits, study-wide: Among non-shared clonotypes, generation probabilities were lower than among those shared by all four donors.

Worth noting for this clone: Its antigen is not identified.

Donors were healthy HIV-negative adults without recently reported acute infections or vaccinations. Splitting of CD4+ cells produced CD45RA+ naive and CD45RA-negative memory subsets. Produced via immunoSEQ multiplex PCR; TCRdb's table is partial and in-frame only. The sample carries some 2,100,000 clones, roughly 95% recorded once. There are 13 residues in the CDR3. Germline assignment: CDR1 SQVTM and CDR2 ANQGSEA. V dropped 2 bases and J dropped 0 bases, with 5 bases sitting between them. The chain uses TRBV29-1 and TRBJ1-3; D ambiguous. This sequence originates from a man younger than 30 in good health. The sample comprised naive CD4+ T cells sorted from blood. The subset here: CD45RA+ positively selected. The CDR3 sequence is CSVETASGNTIYF. CDR3 DNA: TGCAGCGTTGAAACGGCCTCTGGAAACACCATATATTTT.